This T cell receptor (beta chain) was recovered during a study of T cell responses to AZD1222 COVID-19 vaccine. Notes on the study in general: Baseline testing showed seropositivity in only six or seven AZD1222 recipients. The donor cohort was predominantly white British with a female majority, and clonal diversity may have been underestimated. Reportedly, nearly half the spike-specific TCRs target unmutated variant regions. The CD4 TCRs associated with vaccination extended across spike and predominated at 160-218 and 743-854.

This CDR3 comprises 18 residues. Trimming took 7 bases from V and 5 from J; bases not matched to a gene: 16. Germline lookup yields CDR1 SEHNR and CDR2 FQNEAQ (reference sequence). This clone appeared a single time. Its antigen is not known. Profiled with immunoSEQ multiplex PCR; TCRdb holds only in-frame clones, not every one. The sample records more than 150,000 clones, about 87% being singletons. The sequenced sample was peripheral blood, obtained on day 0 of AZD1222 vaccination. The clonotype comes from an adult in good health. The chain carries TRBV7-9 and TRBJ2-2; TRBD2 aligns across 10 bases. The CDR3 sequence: CASNYERAGGLETGELFF. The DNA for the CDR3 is TGTGCCAGCAACTACGAGCGAGCGGGGGGGCTCGAAACCGGGGAGCTGTTTTTT.